Listed here are 26 T cell receptor beta chains from one sample, sequenced in a study of CD8 T cells in ankylosing spondylitis. MiXCR, applied by TCRdb to the 5' RACE reads, yields one record per CDR3 protein. The sample lists a few hundred thousand distinct CDR3 sequences, 18% occurring once. The sample taken for sequencing was blood, either unsorted or a sorted T cell fraction (not recorded which). The receptor set was obtained from a male donor with ankylosing spondylitis or in good health (not recorded which).

This clonotype occurred a few times. The chain uses TRBV6-5 and TRBJ1-3, with 7 bases fitting TRBD1. The length of the CDR3 is 15 residues. V lost 0 bases to trimming and J lost 8 bases; unmatched junction nucleotides: 7. Per germline, CDR1 MNHEY and CDR2 SVGAGI. The CDR3 sequence: CASSYSVDRRDTIYF. In DNA, the CDR3 is TGTGCCAGCAGTTACTCGGTGGACAGGCGGGACACCATATATTTT.

This clonotype has a handful of counts. The rearrangement joins TRBV6-5 to TRBJ1-1; TRBD1 matches 9 bases. CDR3 length equals 16 residues. Trimming took 2 bases from V and 0 from J; bases not matched to a gene: 4. Per germline, CDR1 MNHEY and CDR2 SVGAGI. In DNA, the CDR3 is TGTGCCAGCAGTTACGCCACAGGGGGCCTGAACACTGAAGCTTTCTTT. This codes for CASSYATGGLNTEAFF.

This clonotype was recorded many times. This sequence joins TRBV20-1 and TRBJ2-7, with 9 nucleotides matching TRBD2. The CDR3 has 17 residues. The ends lost 5 bases at V and 2 bases at J; junction bases unmatched: 16. CDR1 and CDR2 from the germline V gene are DFQATT and SNEGSKA (reference sequence). This CDR3 is CSAPEGLSGRGPYEQYF. CDR3 nucleotides: TGCAGTGCTCCTGAGGGCCTTAGCGGGAGAGGCCCCTACGAGCAGTACTTC.

This clonotype has a count of ten or more. The V call is TRBV29-1, the J call TRBJ2-2; tentatively, D is TRBD1 (5 bases). CDR1 is SQVTM, CDR2 ANQGSEA, per germline. Trimming took 7 bases from V and 4 from J, leaving 31 bases between them. The CDR3 has 19 residues. The DNA for the CDR3 is TGCAGCGCAGCCCCTTCGACAGCCTCGAGTTCTACGGCCACCGGGGAGCTGTTTTTT. Translating it yields CSAAPSTASSSTATGELFF.

This clonotype has only a few counts. V usage is TRBV30 and J usage is TRBJ2-7; D tentatively reads TRBD1 or TRBD2 (5 bases each). Trimming took 0 bases from V and 3 from J, leaving 12 bases between them. Germline CDR1 and CDR2: GTSNPN and SVGIG (reference sequence). There are 14 residues in the CDR3. The CDR3 spells CAWSVGDGHYEQYF. In DNA, the CDR3 is TGTGCCTGGAGTGTAGGGGACGGTCACTACGAGCAGTACTTC.

This chain links TRBV7-9 with TRBJ2-1, with D perhaps matching TRBD1 or TRBD2 (6 bases each). Germline V gene data show CDR1 as SEHNR and CDR2 as FQNEAQ (reference sequence). The ends were cut back, 3 bases at V and 6 bases at J, with 18 bases in the middle. The CDR3 totals 16 residues. The CDR3 region has the DNA TGTGCCAGCAGCTTCCCAGAGGGGGGACCGTTCAATGAGCAGTTCTTC. Translation gives CASSFPEGGPFNEQFF.

The genes are TRBV24-1 and TRBJ2-1; maybe TRBD1 (5 bases). This CDR3 region has 14 residues. Germline lookup yields CDR1 KGHDR and CDR2 SFDVKD. Trimming took 4 bases from V and 4 from J, leaving 10 bases between them. CDR3 coding DNA: TGTGCCACCAGTGAAGGGGTACGGTACAATGAGCAGTTCTTC. It codes for CATSEGVRYNEQFF.

The chain is built from TRBV29-1 and TRBJ1-2; 8 nucleotides align to TRBD1. From germline, CDR1 is SQVTM and CDR2 ANQGSEA. The CDR3 extends over 15 amino acids. J was trimmed by 4 bases and V by 4 bases; bases with no gene match: 11. The CDR3 loop is CSVGGLRQGSYGYTF. As DNA, the CDR3 is TGCAGCGTTGGGGGGCTGCGACAGGGGTCCTATGGCTACACCTTC.

This clonotype occurred a few times. V is TRBV20-1 and J is TRBJ2-1; 9 nucleotides align to TRBD2. Trimming took 4 bases from V and 3 from J; bases not matched to a gene: 7. Germline V gives CDR1 DFQATT, CDR2 SNEGSKA (reference sequence). The CDR3 runs 15 residues. The DNA of the CDR3 is TGCAGTGCTAACCCGGGAGCGGGAGGCTACAATGAGCAGTTCTTC. Translation: CSANPGAGGYNEQFF.

The CDR3 DNA reads TGTGCCAGCAGTGAAGCGGCGAGGACAGGGGATCATGAGCAGTTCTTC. Amino acids: CASSEAARTGDHEQFF. V and J are TRBV2 and TRBJ2-1; 9 bases match TRBD1. The V and J ends lost 0 bases and 8 bases, in that order; junction bases with no gene match: 8. The CDR3 covers 16 residues. Germline CDR1 and CDR2: SNHLY and FYNNEI.

CDR3 loop: CASSSTQTLQETQYF. The CDR3 DNA is TGTGCCAGCAGTTCAACACAAACGCTACAAGAGACCCAGTACTTC. This chain uses TRBV27 with TRBJ2-5; D call uncertain. CDR1 MNHEY and CDR2 SMNVEV come from the germline V gene (reference sequence). The V end was cut by 4 bases, the J end by 2 bases, with 14 bases between. The CDR3 length is 15 residues.

This clonotype was counted a few times. The gene calls are TRBV20-1 and TRBJ2-7; a possible D gene is TRBD2 (6 bases). Trimming removed 1 base from V and 7 bases from J, with 14 bases in between. The CDR3 has 13 residues. Per germline, CDR1 DFQATT and CDR2 SNEGSKA (reference sequence). The CDR3 DNA sequence: TGCAGTGCTAGAGCCGGGACTGGTAGGGAGCAGTACTTC. Translated, it gives CSARAGTGREQYF.

J is TRBJ2-1 and V is TRBV10-3, with TRBD2 matching 9 bases. CDR1 is ENHRY and CDR2 is SYGVKD in the germline V gene. This CDR3 is built from 17 residues. The V segment lost 5 bases and the J segment 5 bases; nucleotides outside the gene matches: 13. CDR3: CAISRYAGTSTDNEQFF. CDR3 DNA: TGTGCCATCAGTCGGTATGCCGGGACTAGCACTGACAATGAGCAGTTCTTC.

This clonotype was seen at least ten times. The J gene is TRBJ2-3, the V gene TRBV9; D is perhaps TRBD2 (5 bases). CDR3 length equals 16 residues. Germline CDR1 and CDR2: SGDLS and YYNGEE. V was clipped by 1 base and J by 4 bases, with 16 bases between them. CDR3 nucleotide sequence: TGTGCCAGCAGCGTACTTAGCGCCCCCGAGGCAGATACGCAGTATTTT. Amino acids: CASSVLSAPEADTQYF.

This clonotype was counted between two and nine times. The rearrangement joins TRBV7-2 to TRBJ2-7; 7 bases are a match to TRBD2. The CDR3 has 14 residues. Germline assignment: CDR1 SGHTA and CDR2 FQGNSA. V lost 1 base and J lost 3; bases outside the gene matches: 3. The CDR3 nucleotides read TGTGCCAGCAGCTTAGACGCTAGCGGCTACGAGCAGTACTTC. Translating gives CASSLDASGYEQYF.

The chain recombines TRBV19 with TRBJ1-1, with 7 bases lining up with TRBD1. Trimming took 10 bases from V and 2 from J; bases not matched to a gene: 10. Per germline, CDR1 LNHDA and CDR2 SQIVND (reference sequence). CDR3 length: 14 residues. The CDR3 DNA is TGTGCCACTACCGACGACAGGGAAAACACTGAAGCTTTCTTT. It specifies CATTDDRENTEAFF.

In this sample, this clonotype turned up a few times. V is TRBV27 and J is TRBJ2-7; TRBD2 agrees at 7 bases. V lost 4 bases, J lost 2 bases, and 5 bases stayed unmatched. Germline V gene lookup returns CDR1 MNHEY and CDR2 SMNVEV (reference sequence). The CDR3 loop spans 14 amino acids. The CDR3 loop is CASSWGGPPYEQYF. The CDR3 nucleotides are TGTGCCAGCAGTTGGGGAGGGCCCCCCTACGAGCAGTACTTC.

The V call is TRBV5-5, the J call TRBJ2-2; the D gene is possibly TRBD2 (6 bases). The CDR3 totals 14 residues. The germline V gene has CDR1 SGHKS and CDR2 YYEKEE (reference sequence). V lost 6 bases and J 9 bases, leaving 18 bases between the germline ends. CDR3 region: CASTHSGEWRELFF. The CDR3 DNA reads as TGTGCCAGCACCCACTCGGGGGAGTGGCGGGAGCTGTTTTTT.

This clonotype has ten or more counts. V and J are TRBV6-2 or TRBV6-3 and TRBJ1-1; 7 bases fit TRBD1. Germline CDR1 and CDR2: MNHEY and SVGEGT. After removal of 2 bases from V and 6 bases from J, the junction contained 3 bases not matched to a gene. The CDR3 consists of 13 residues. This chain's CDR3 is CASSYRDSAEAFF. In DNA form, the CDR3 reads TGTGCCAGCAGTTACAGGGACAGCGCTGAAGCTTTCTTT.

This clonotype has only a few counts. The V gene is TRBV10-3, the J gene TRBJ2-7, with TRBD1 matching 12 bases. Per germline, CDR1 ENHRY and CDR2 SYGVKD. The ends lost 4 bases at V and 6 bases at J; junction bases unmatched: 4. This CDR3 is built from 14 residues. The DNA for the CDR3 is TGTGCCATCAGTGCCGGGACAGGGGGCTCCGAGCAGTACTTC. Residues: CAISAGTGGSEQYF.

This clonotype has a count of ten or more. The rearrangement joins TRBV5-6 to TRBJ2-1; possible D gene TRBD2, 5 bases. Trimming removed 4 bases from V and 5 bases from J, with 13 bases in between. CDR1 is SGHDT and CDR2 is YYEEEE in the germline V gene. This CDR3 has 14 residues. CDR3 protein: CASSPFFGNNEQFF. The CDR3 DNA is TGTGCCAGCAGCCCCTTTTTCGGGAACAATGAGCAGTTCTTC. The full variable domain, its missing parts supplied by reference TRBV5-6 and TRBJ2-1, is DAGVTQSPTHLIKTRGQQVTLRCSPKSGHDTVSWYQQALGQGPQFIFQYYEEEERQRGNFPDRFSGHQFPNYSSELNVNALLLGDSALYLCASSPFFGNNEQFFGPGTRLTVL.

This clonotype came up a few times. This sequence joins TRBV29-1 and TRBJ1-2; a weak D match, TRBD1 (6 bases). V lost 4 bases to trimming and J lost 3 bases, with 12 bases between them. This CDR3 contains 13 residues. Germline CDR1 reads SQVTM; CDR2 reads ANQGSEA. CDR3 in amino acids: CSVGRGLDYGYTF. In DNA, the CDR3 is TGCAGCGTTGGCAGGGGCTTGGACTATGGCTACACCTTC.

This clonotype was detected many times. V and J are TRBV20-1 and TRBJ1-4; D is ambiguous. V lost 3 bases, J lost 8 bases, and 19 bases lay in between. From germline, CDR1 is DFQATT and CDR2 SNEGSKA (reference sequence). The CDR3 is 15 residues long. The CDR3 loop reads CSASLPGGIEEKLFF. In DNA form, the CDR3 reads TGCAGTGCTAGCCTCCCGGGAGGTATAGAAGAAAAACTGTTTTTT.

The V and J genes are TRBV3-1 and TRBJ1-1; no firm D call. The CDR3 has 15 residues. Deletions cut 0 bases from V and 3 bases from J, with 11 bases between. Germline V gene data show CDR1 as LGHDT and CDR2 as YNNKEL (reference sequence). The CDR3 reads CASSQDSGSDTEAFF. For the CDR3, the DNA is TGTGCCAGCAGCCAAGACTCGGGCTCTGACACTGAAGCTTTCTTT.

The J gene is TRBJ2-2, the V gene TRBV4-3, with D perhaps matching TRBD2 (5 bases). This CDR3 is 16 amino acids long. V lost 0 bases and J 5 bases, leaving 13 bases between the germline ends. Per germline, CDR1 LGHNA and CDR2 YSLEER. The CDR3 nucleotides are TGCGCCAGCAGCCAAGATAGAGTAGCGTGGACCGGGGAGCTGTTTTTT. Its protein is CASSQDRVAWTGELFF.

This clonotype appeared a few times. V usage is TRBV12-3 or TRBV12-4 and J usage is TRBJ2-7, with D unresolved. Trimming stripped 4 bases from V and 2 bases from J, with 15 bases between. This CDR3 comprises 15 residues. DNA of the CDR3: TGTGCCAGCAGTTCACTCCGGCTGGGTCCCTACGAGCAGTACTTC. This translates into CASSSLRLGPYEQYF.